Listed here is a single T cell receptor (beta chain). This sample stems from a study of blood T cell repertoires in COVID-19. Study information: T cells, B-cell-depleted T cells, or PBMCs provided the cDNA or gDNA that served as material.

CDR1 is SGHTA and CDR2 is FQGNSA in the germline V gene. The CDR3 extends over 14 amino acids. The V and J ends lost 4 bases and 14 bases respectively, with 18 bases between them. Produced via immunoSEQ multiplex PCR; TCRdb's table is partial and in-frame only. The sample lists more than 25,000 clones; 70% to 90% were seen once. The TCR sequence derives from a human donor in a cohort sampled during active COVID-19. The chain uses TRBV7-2 and TRBJ1-6; D is perhaps TRBD1 (5 bases). The sample taken for sequencing was peripheral blood. CDR3 in amino acids: CASSSGHPRSTLHF. The CDR3 region has the DNA TGTGCCAGCAGCTCTGGACACCCGAGATCGACCCTCCACTTT.